The entry below describes one T cell receptor beta chain. As yet, its antigen is unknown. Produced via immunoSEQ multiplex PCR; TCRdb's table is partial and in-frame only. The repertoire holds some 170,000 clones, with about 89% as singletons. The data are from a study of cytomegalovirus exposure and HLA in healthy donors. V dropped 2 bases and J dropped 8; count of bases not matched to a gene: 9. Per the germline V gene, CDR1 is SNHLY and CDR2 is FYNNEI. The CDR3 sequence is 15 residues long. Regarding the study as a whole: In vitro experiments confirmed that three CMV-associated chains were specific for CMV antigens. The majority of TCR sequences were rare, yet some public TCRs appeared in many donors. The listing of fewer than 200 TCR beta chains classed them as cytomegalovirus-associated.

The source material was PBMCs. This TCR was recovered from a man in his late teens or twenties in good health and CMV-seropositive. J is TRBJ2-1 and V is TRBV2; 7 nucleotides match TRBD1. CDR3 in amino acids: CASSELPGGNDEQFF. CDR3 in DNA: TGTGCCAGCAGTGAACTCCCAGGGGGTAATGATGAGCAGTTCTTC.